The sequence of this T cell receptor (beta chain) was determined in a study of siplizumab effects on memory and regulatory T cells (dated by TCRdb to between 2017 and 2020). For the wider study: The effect of the anti-CD2 antibody siplizumab on alloreactive T-cell subsets was examined in allogeneic mixed lymphocyte reactions constructed from human PBMCs.

Turning to this clone: What antigen it recognizes has not been identified. Base qualities are missing; no much larger clone stands one base away.

Sorted unstimulated T cells and proliferating T cells recovered from mixed lymphocyte reactions underwent TCRbeta CDR3 sequencing. Fresh whole blood from fewer than 11 HLA-typed healthy donors was used to isolate PBMCs. Libraries were constructed by the immunoSEQ multiplex PCR assay. Around 100,000 TCR templates per sample were assayed by the deep sequencing platform. Genomic DNA extracted from sorted T cells was the material used for TCRbeta CDR3 sequencing. In the paper's pipeline: The R programming language was used for clonal analysis of TCRbeta CDR3 data. Unstimulated samples were compared with post-reaction CFSE-low samples to define alloreactive CD4+ and CD8+ clones. Regulatory or non-regulatory origin of alloreactive CD4+ clones was assigned by matching sequences to the sorted unstimulated Treg and non-Treg repertoires. TCRdb mirrors the immuneACCESS table, restricted to in-frame sequences. Some clones are absent from its copies; in checked studies, under half trace to an unresolved V gene, and the reason for the others is unknown. V and J calls and clone size are as listed in that table; D and trimming were resolved from the DNA. Recorded for this sample are around 100,000 clones; approximately 91% of them occurred a single time. 0.15% of the sample comes from the top ten.

Beyond this particular receptor, the publication reports: Siplizumab significantly lowered the cumulative frequency of alloreactive sequences that could be traced to unstimulated CD4+ memory T cells. Among mappable alloreactive CD4+ clones, an average Treg-derived fraction of roughly 70% was observed with siplizumab, compared with 25% to 30% in control reactions. Whether proliferating Tregs from siplizumab cultures were suppressive was not functionally confirmed. About 80-96% of proliferating CD4+ or CD8+ clones could not be given a naive or memory phenotype. Unstimulated naive T cells appeared more diverse than memory T cells, and naive cells seemed to contribute substantially to the alloresponse. Because sequences below about 10^-5 frequency were poorly captured, only a minor fraction of alloreactive clones could be mapped to unstimulated subsets.

Sequenced: CD4+ T cells sorted from blood. This clonotype was sampled from a human donor in good health.

The CDR3 has the sequence CASSYSGLAGADTQYF. The DNA sequence is TGTGCCAGCAGTTACTCTGGTCTAGCGGGGGCAGATACGCAGTATTTT. This receptor chain uses TRBV6-5 and TRBJ2-3; TRBD2 aligns with 10 central bases. Taken from cysteine to phenylalanine, the CDR3 has 16 residues. CDR3 DNA only is kept here, 48 bases in frame from base 1. The germline V gene sets CDR1 to MNHEY and CDR2 to SVGAGI. Germline trimming: 0 bases from V, 4 bases from J; junction bases outside gene matches: 4.